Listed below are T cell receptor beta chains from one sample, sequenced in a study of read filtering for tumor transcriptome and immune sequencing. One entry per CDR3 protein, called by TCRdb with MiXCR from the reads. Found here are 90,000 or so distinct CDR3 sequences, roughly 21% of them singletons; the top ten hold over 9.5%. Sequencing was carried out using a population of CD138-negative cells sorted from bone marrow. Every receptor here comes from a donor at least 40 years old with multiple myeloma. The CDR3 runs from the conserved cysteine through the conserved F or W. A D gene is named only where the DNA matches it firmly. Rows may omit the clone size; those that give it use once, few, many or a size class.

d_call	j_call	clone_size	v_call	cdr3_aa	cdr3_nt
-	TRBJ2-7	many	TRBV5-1	CASSFSTGDPSYEQYF	TGCGCCAGCAGCTTTAGTACCGGCGACCCATCCTACGAGCAGTACTTC
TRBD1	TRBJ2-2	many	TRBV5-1	CASSFDDRGSSGELFF	TGCGCCAGCAGCTTTGACGACAGGGGAAGCTCCGGGGAGCTGTTTTTT
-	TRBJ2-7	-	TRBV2	CASTAGGSYEQYF	TGTGCCAGCACAGCAGGAGGTTCCTACGAGCAGTACTTC
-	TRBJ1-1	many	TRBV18	CASSPRTRTNTEAFF	TGTGCCAGCTCACCACGGACCCGGACGAACACTGAAGCTTTCTTT
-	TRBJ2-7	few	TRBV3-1	CASSQRTPYEQYF	TGTGCCAGCAGCCAGCGGACGCCGTACGAGCAGTACTTC
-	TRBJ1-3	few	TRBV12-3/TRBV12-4	CASSLSSRPGNTIYF	TGTGCCAGCAGTTTATCGTCCAGGCCTGGAAACACCATATATTTT
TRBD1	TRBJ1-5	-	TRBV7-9	CASSLAGTGNQPQHF	TGTGCCAGCAGCTTAGCCGGGACAGGCAATCAGCCCCAGCATTTT
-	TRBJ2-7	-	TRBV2	CASRVAYEQYF	TGTGCCAGCAGGGTCGCCTACGAGCAGTACTTT
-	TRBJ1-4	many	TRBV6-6	CASSPGNEKLFF	TGTGCCAGCAGCCCGGGGAACGAAAAACTGTTTTTT
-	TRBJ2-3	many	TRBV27	CASSKLNTDTQYF	TGTGCCAGCAGTAAACTAAACACAGATACGCAGTATTTT
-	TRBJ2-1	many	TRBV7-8	CASSQRLGEQFF	TGTGCCAGCAGCCAAAGGCTGGGCGAGCAGTTCTTC
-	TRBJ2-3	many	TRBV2	CASGGGAGGDTDTQYF	TGTGCCAGCGGGGGGGGGGCAGGAGGAGACACAGATACGCAGTATTTT
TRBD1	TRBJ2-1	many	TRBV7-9	CASSRTGPNEQFF	TGTGCCAGCAGCCGGACAGGGCCCAATGAGCAGTTCTTC
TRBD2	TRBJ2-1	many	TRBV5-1	CASSPSTSGGAYEQFF	TGCGCCAGCAGCCCATCAACTAGCGGGGGGGCCTATGAGCAGTTCTTC
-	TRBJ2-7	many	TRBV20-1	CSAAAGGDEQYF	TGCAGTGCTGCGGCTGGCGGGGACGAGCAGTACTTC
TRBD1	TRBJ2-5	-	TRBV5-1	CASREQGAQETQYF	TGCGCCAGCAGAGAACAGGGGGCCCAAGAGACCCAGTACTTC
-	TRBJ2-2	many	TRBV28	CASKVPGVNTGELFF	TGTGCCAGCAAGGTCCCGGGTGTGAACACCGGGGAGCTGTTTTTT
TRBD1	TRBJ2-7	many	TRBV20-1	CSAVGAGGLYEQYF	TGCAGTGCCGTGGGGGCAGGGGGCCTCTACGAGCAGTACTTC
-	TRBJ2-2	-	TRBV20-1	CSARTPTGELFF	TGCAGTGCGAGGACACCCACCGGGGAGCTGTTTTTT
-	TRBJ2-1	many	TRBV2	CASREGRIGFF	TGTGCCAGCAGGGAGGGCCGAATCGGGTTCTTC
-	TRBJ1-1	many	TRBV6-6	CASSYRGSNTEAFF	TGTGCCAGCAGTTACAGGGGATCTAACACTGAAGCTTTCTTT
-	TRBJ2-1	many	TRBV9	CASSPTIGGSYNEQFF	TGTGCCAGCAGCCCTACGATTGGGGGATCCTACAATGAGCAGTTCTTC
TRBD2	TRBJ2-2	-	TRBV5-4	CASSPLAGGGTGELFF	TGTGCCAGCAGCCCTCTAGCGGGTGGGGGCACCGGGGAGCTGTTTTTT
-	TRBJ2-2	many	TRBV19	CASSKLPNTGELFF	TGTGCCAGTAGTAAGCTGCCAAACACCGGGGAGCTGTTTTTT
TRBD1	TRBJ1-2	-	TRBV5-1	CASSLGGTGLRYGYTF	TGCGCCAGCAGCTTGGGGGGGACAGGCCTTCGATATGGCTACACCTTC